The entry that follows covers one TCR beta chain sequence. Each CDR3 protein is one row after TCRdb ran MiXCR on the RT-PCR reads. This table holds roughly 940,000 distinct CDR3 sequences, roughly 18% found once. The sample belongs to a study of patients and donors after allogeneic stem cell transplantation. V dropped 1 base and J dropped 2; count of bases not matched to a gene: 7. This CDR3 is built from 16 residues. Germline-derived CDR1 and CDR2 are SEHNR and FQNEAQ (reference sequence). The chain is built from TRBV7-9 and TRBJ1-2, with 7 positions matching TRBD1. The TCR originated in a human donor who was either an allogeneic HSCT recipient or a stem cell or donor lymphocyte infusion donor (not recorded which). It is not recorded whose cells these are; they may come from a transplant donor. Sequencing was done on a sample of blood, either unsorted or a sorted T cell fraction (not recorded which). This CDR3 is CASSLGVLQGNYGYTF. The CDR3 nucleotides are TGTGCCAGCAGCTTAGGGGTCCTACAGGGGAACTATGGCTACACCTTC.